Shown below are 6 T cell receptor beta chains from a single sample sequenced in a study of T cell responses to AZD1222 COVID-19 vaccine. The assay was immunoSEQ multiplex PCR, and TCRdb's table has in-frame clones only and misses some. This table holds more than 90,000 clones, around 90% found once. The sequences come from peripheral blood, collected 28 days after the second AZD1222 dose. The source of these receptors is an adult who received the AZD1222 COVID-19 vaccine.

The chain recombines TRBV28 with TRBJ1-2; TRBD1 matches 7 bases. After removal of 6 bases from V and 4 bases from J, the junction contained 11 bases not matched to a gene. Germline values: CDR1 MDHEN, CDR2 SYDVKM. The CDR3 extends over 15 amino acids. The CDR3 coding sequence is TGTGCCAGCAGAGTCCGGGACAGCTTTCTCTATGGCTACACCTTC. This codes for CASRVRDSFLYGYTF.

This clone was picked up one time. The CDR3: CASSLEIGRQETQYF. CDR3 nucleotides: TGTGCCAGCAGCTTGGAGATCGGTCGCCAAGAGACCCAGTACTTC. This rearrangement joins TRBV5-4 to TRBJ2-5; D is uncertain. Looked up from germline, CDR1 is SGHNT and CDR2 is YYREEE (reference sequence). The CDR3 extends over 15 amino acids. V shed 0 bases and J shed 1 base, with 10 bases lying between them.

The V call is TRBV12-5, the J call TRBJ2-3, with 11 bases that match TRBD2. CDR1 LGHNT and CDR2 FRNRAP come from the germline V gene. V was pared by 0 bases and J by 3 bases, with 5 bases of the junction left unmatched. CDR3 length: 17 amino acids. The CDR3, as DNA: TGTGCTAGTGGTTTGGTACCGCTAGCGGGGGGAACAGATACGCAGTATTTT. It translates to CASGLVPLAGGTDTQYF.

The rearrangement joins TRBV27 to TRBJ2-7; 7 bases line up with TRBD1. The CDR3 covers 15 residues. The trim removed 10 bases at V and 0 bases at J, leaving 12 bases unmatched. The germline V gene encodes CDR1 MNHEY and CDR2 SMNVEV (reference sequence). DNA for the CDR3: TGTGCCAACTCGACCGGGACAGAGAGCTCCTACGAGCAGTACTTC. Translated: CANSTGTESSYEQYF.

V is TRBV7-6 and J is TRBJ2-7; 10 bases match TRBD2. Germline V gene data show CDR1 as SGHVS and CDR2 as FNYEAQ. V dropped 10 bases and J dropped 6; count of bases not matched to a gene: 6. This CDR3 has 12 amino acids. CDR3 nucleotide sequence: TGTGCCACAGGGACTAGCGATCTCGAGCAGTACTTC. Amino acid sequence: CATGTSDLEQYF.

This clone was detected many times. This chain connects TRBV5-4 to TRBJ1-5; 8 bases line up with TRBD1. Germline V gene lookup returns CDR1 SGHNT and CDR2 YYREEE (reference sequence). J was trimmed by 6 bases and V by 3 bases; bases with no gene match: 8. This CDR3 has 15 residues. CDR3 coding DNA: TGTGCCAGCAGCTCGGACAGGGCTGTAGGTCAGCCCCAGCATTTT. Its protein product is CASSSDRAVGQPQHF.